The 17 T cell receptor beta chains in this list originate from one sample, sequenced in a study of beta chain features in type 1 diabetes (dated by TCRdb to between 2018 and 2020). These receptors' antigens are unknown. Study-level results and caveats: A moderate but significant shortening of TCRB CDR3 length was observed in type 1 diabetes patients in all four CD4+ subsets.

The receptor library was made with the immunoSEQ multiplex PCR assay. The High Capacity cDNA Reverse Transcription Kit was used to reverse transcribe all of the isolated RNA, meaning that expressed TCRB transcripts were what got sequenced. The clones in this table, taken by TCRdb from immuneACCESS, are in-frame only. Not every clone is retained; where verified, under half of the shortfall comes from an unresolved V gene, and the cause of the rest is unknown. Counted in this sample were almost 350,000 clones; around 8.5% of them appeared once. The biggest ten clones account for about 1% of the sample. Sample: central memory CD4+ T cells from blood. All receptors come from a man younger than 45 with type 1 diabetes.

J is TRBJ2-5 and V is TRBV28, with 7 bases that match TRBD1. The trim removed 3 bases at V and 7 bases at J, leaving 11 bases unmatched. The CDR3 is made up of 15 amino acids. Germline loops: CDR1 MDHEN, CDR2 SYDVKM. CDR3 DNA sequence: TGTGCCAGCAGTTTTCATGGAACAGGGGCGGCGACCCAGTACTTC. Translated, it gives CASSFHGTGAATQYF. The complete variable domain, with remaining parts taken from reference TRBV28 and TRBJ2-5, reads DVKVTQSSRYLVKRTGEKVFLECVQDMDHENMFWYRQDPGLGLRLIYFSYDVKMKEKGDIPEGYSVSREKKERFSLILESASTNQTSMYLCASSFHGTGAATQYFGPGTRLLVL.

The chain has TRBV5-1 and TRBJ2-7; TRBD2 agrees at 13 bases. The CDR3 runs 18 residues. Germline values: CDR1 SGHRS, CDR2 YFSETQ. V lost 1 base and J lost 2; bases outside the gene matches: 9. CDR3 sequence: CASSLLFGTSGEAYEQYF. CDR3 sequence (DNA): TGCGCCAGCAGCTTGCTCTTCGGGACTAGCGGGGAAGCCTACGAGCAGTACTTC.

This clone was found a few times. V usage is TRBV29-1 and J usage is TRBJ1-2, with no clear D. Germline CDR1 and CDR2: SQVTM and ANQGSEA. This CDR3 spans 15 amino acids. Trimming stripped 6 bases from V and 0 bases from J, with 17 bases between. Here the CDR3 DNA reads TGCAGCGTACCCAAGGACGGCAAAGCTAACTATGGCTACACCTTC. It codes for CSVPKDGKANYGYTF.

The chain couples TRBV27 to TRBJ1-2, with 8 bases identical to TRBD1. With 5 bases clipped from V and 6 bases from J, the junction kept 5 bases outside the gene matches. There are 13 residues in the CDR3. Germline CDR1 MNHEY, CDR2 SMNVEV (reference sequence). DNA of the CDR3: TGTGCCAGCAGTCCCTGGACAGGGCATGGCTACACCTTC. Translated, it gives CASSPWTGHGYTF.

The V gene is TRBV6-1, the J gene TRBJ2-2, with unresolved D. This CDR3 is 13 amino acids long. Germline-derived CDR1 and CDR2 are MNHNS and SASEGT. V lost 3 bases and J lost 2, with 4 bases in between. The CDR3: CASSDRNTGELFF. The CDR3 DNA sequence: TGTGCCAGCAGTGACCGTAACACCGGGGAGCTGTTTTTT.

The V call is TRBV7-9, the J call TRBJ1-3; unclear D gene. Germline lookup yields CDR1 SEHNR and CDR2 FQNEAQ (reference sequence). The CDR3 contains 15 residues. V was shortened by 3 bases and J by 2 bases, with 11 bases between the two germline ends. CDR3 loop: CASSLALGTGNTIYF. As DNA, the CDR3 is TGTGCCAGCAGCTTGGCCCTCGGGACTGGAAACACCATATATTTT.

The sample holds a few counts of this clone. V usage is TRBV29-1 and J usage is TRBJ2-1; 13 bases match TRBD2. Losses at the gene ends were 6 bases for V and 4 bases for J; bases not matched to a gene: 6. The CDR3 is 15 residues long. Germline CDR1 is SQVTM and CDR2 is ANQGSEA. The CDR3 spells CSVELAGGLYNEQFF. CDR3 DNA: TGCAGCGTAGAACTAGCGGGGGGGCTTTACAATGAGCAGTTCTTC.

This clone was recorded a few times. This rearrangement joins TRBV28 to TRBJ2-5; D call uncertain. The CDR3 length is 13 residues. Germline lookup yields CDR1 MDHEN and CDR2 SYDVKM. Trimming left V 6 bases short and J 2 bases short, with 10 bases between. The CDR3 DNA reads as TGTGCCAGCAGCTTTAGGCGGCAAGAGACCCAGTACTTC. Its translation is CASSFRRQETQYF.

The chain is built from TRBV7-9 and TRBJ1-5; D not certain. CDR1 and CDR2 (germline): SEHNR, FQNEAQ (reference sequence). Trimming shortened V by 1 base and J by 4 bases, and 17 bases separated the two germline ends. The CDR3 is 17 residues long. CDR3 nucleotides: TGTGCCAGCAGCTTAGTGACCCCCGGGAGGGATAATCAGCCCCAGCATTTT. Translation: CASSLVTPGRDNQPQHF.

The table lists this clone with a few counts. V and J are TRBV5-4 and TRBJ2-3, with D tentatively TRBD1 (5 bases). The CDR3 is 15 amino acids. CDR1 is SGHNT, CDR2 YYREEE, per germline (reference sequence). Deletions cut 4 bases from V and 3 bases from J, with 15 bases between. The CDR3 coding sequence is TGTGCCAGCAGCCACGTCACAGGATTAACAGATACGCAGTATTTT. Protein product: CASSHVTGLTDTQYF.

V and J are TRBV5-4 and TRBJ2-3; weak D call: TRBD1 (7 bases). V was cut by 0 bases and J by 5 bases, with 10 bases left in between. The CDR3 sequence is 14 residues long. CDR1 is SGHNT, CDR2 YYREEE, per germline (reference sequence). This chain's CDR3 is CASSLDRGGDTQYF. As DNA, the CDR3 is TGTGCCAGCAGCTTGGACAGGGGAGGAGATACGCAGTATTTT.

This clone was picked up a small number of times. The chain employs TRBV10-3 and TRBJ2-1, with D maybe TRBD2 (6 bases). Germline loops: CDR1 ENHRY, CDR2 SYGVKD. Trimming removed 4 bases at V and 9 bases at J, with 13 bases between. There are 13 residues in the CDR3. CDR3 sequence reads: CAISGGVDTEQFF. CDR3 coding DNA: TGTGCCATCAGTGGGGGGGTGGATACTGAGCAGTTCTTC.

V is TRBV7-9 and J is TRBJ2-3; tentative D call: TRBD1 (6 bases). V lost 6 bases to trimming and J lost 3 bases, with 10 bases between them. The CDR3 extends over 13 amino acids. From germline, CDR1 is SEHNR and CDR2 FQNEAQ (reference sequence). The CDR3 sequence: CASRRDTTDTQYF. CDR3 nucleotides: TGTGCCAGCAGACGGGACACTACAGATACGCAGTATTTT. Full variable domain (rest looked up from reference TRBV7-9 and TRBJ2-3): DTGVSQNPRHKITKRGQNVTFRCDPISEHNRLYWYRQTLGQGPEFLTYFQNEAQLEKSRLLSDRFSAERPKGSFSTLEIQRTEQGDSAMYLCASRRDTTDTQYFGPGTRLTVL.

The J gene is TRBJ2-1, the V gene TRBV5-4, with D unresolved. Per germline, CDR1 SGHNT and CDR2 YYREEE (reference sequence). This CDR3 is 16 amino acids long. Trimming pared 4 bases from V and 0 bases from J, leaving 14 bases between. The CDR3 loop reads CASSQVGWDSYNEQFF. The CDR3 DNA reads as TGTGCCAGCAGCCAAGTCGGCTGGGACTCCTACAATGAGCAGTTCTTC.

This clone was seen at least ten times. The V and J genes are TRBV4-3 and TRBJ1-2; D ambiguous. Germline V gene sequence: CDR1 LGHNA, CDR2 YSLEER. The CDR3 loop spans 12 amino acids. Trimming took 1 base from V and 6 from J, leaving 6 bases between them. The CDR3, as DNA: TGCGCCAGCAGCCAAGTAGGCGATGGCTACACCTTC. Encoded protein: CASSQVGDGYTF.

This chain uses TRBV30 with TRBJ1-2; D is possibly TRBD1 (5 bases). V lost 2 bases and J lost 4, with 14 bases in between. This CDR3 has 14 amino acids. CDR1 and CDR2 from the germline V gene are GTSNPN and SVGIG (reference sequence). The CDR3 bases are TGTGCCTGGAGTAACGGGGGACCTCTCTATGGCTACACCTTC. Translating gives CAWSNGGPLYGYTF. Looking up the rest from reference TRBV30 and TRBJ1-2 gives the full variable domain: SQTIHQWPATLVQPVGSPLSLECTVEGTSNPNLYWYRQAAGRGLQLLFYSVGIGQISSEVPQNLSASRPQDRQFILSSKKLLLSDSGFYLCAWSNGGPLYGYTFGSGTRLTVV.

This clone was counted only a few times. J is TRBJ1-2 and V is TRBV25-1; tentative D call: TRBD1 (5 bases). Deletions cut 7 bases from V and 5 bases from J, with 14 bases between. The germline V gene has CDR1 MGHDK and CDR2 SYGVNS. The CDR3 spans 13 residues. CDR3 sequence reads: CASTPTGEYGYTF. The CDR3 DNA reads as TGTGCCAGCACCCCAACAGGCGAATATGGCTACACCTTC.